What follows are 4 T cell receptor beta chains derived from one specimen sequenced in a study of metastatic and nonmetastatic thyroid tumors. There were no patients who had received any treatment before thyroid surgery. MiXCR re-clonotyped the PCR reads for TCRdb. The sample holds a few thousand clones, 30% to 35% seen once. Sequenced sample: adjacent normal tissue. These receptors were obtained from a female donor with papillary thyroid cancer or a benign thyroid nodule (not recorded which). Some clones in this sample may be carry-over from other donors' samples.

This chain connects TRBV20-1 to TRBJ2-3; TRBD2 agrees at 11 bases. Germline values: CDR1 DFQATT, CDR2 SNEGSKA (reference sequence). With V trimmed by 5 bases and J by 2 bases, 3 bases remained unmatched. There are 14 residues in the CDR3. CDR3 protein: CSAPSGRYTDTQYF. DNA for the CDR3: TGCAGTGCTCCTAGCGGGAGGTACACAGATACGCAGTATTTT.

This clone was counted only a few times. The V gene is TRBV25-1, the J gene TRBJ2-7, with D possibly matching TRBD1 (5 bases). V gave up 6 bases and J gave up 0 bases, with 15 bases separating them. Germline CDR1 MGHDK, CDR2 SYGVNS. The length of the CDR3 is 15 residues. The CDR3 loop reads CASSGRQKSSYEQYF. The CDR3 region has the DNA TGTGCCAGCAGCGGAAGACAGAAGAGCTCCTACGAGCAGTACTTC.

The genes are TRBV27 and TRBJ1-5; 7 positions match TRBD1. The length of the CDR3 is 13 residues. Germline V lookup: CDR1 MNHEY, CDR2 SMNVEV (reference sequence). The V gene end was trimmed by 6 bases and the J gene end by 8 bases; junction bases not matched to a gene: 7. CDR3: CASRRTGDKPQHF. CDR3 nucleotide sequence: TGTGCCAGCAGACGTACAGGGGACAAGCCCCAGCATTTT.

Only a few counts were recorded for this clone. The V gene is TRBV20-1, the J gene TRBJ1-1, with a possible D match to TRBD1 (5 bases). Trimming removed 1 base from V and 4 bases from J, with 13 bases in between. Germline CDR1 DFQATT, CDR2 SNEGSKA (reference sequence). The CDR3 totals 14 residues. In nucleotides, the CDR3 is TGCAGTGCTAGAGTTGCAGGGCGATTCACTGAAGCTTTCTTT. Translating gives CSARVAGRFTEAFF.